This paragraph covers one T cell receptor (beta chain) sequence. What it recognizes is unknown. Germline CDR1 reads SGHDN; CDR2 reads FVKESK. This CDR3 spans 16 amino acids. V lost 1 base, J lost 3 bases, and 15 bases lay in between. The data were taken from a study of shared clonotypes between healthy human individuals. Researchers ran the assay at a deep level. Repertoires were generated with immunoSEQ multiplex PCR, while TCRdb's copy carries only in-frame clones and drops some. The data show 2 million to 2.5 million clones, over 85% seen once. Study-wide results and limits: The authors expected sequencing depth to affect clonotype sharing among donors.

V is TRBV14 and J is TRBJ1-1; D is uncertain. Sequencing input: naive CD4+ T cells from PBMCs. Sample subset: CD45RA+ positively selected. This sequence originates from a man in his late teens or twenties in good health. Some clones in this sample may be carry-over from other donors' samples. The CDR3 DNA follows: TGTGCCAGCAGCCAAGTAAACGCAGGAGACTACACTGAAGCTTTCTTT. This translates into CASSQVNAGDYTEAFF.